The 27 T cell receptor beta chains given below trace back to one sample, sequenced in a study of blood T cell repertoires in COVID-19. Profiling relied on immunoSEQ multiplex PCR, and the TCRdb table lists in-frame clones only, not all of them. Among under 200,000 clones listed, just under 90% were seen once. The sequenced material came from peripheral blood. Receptors were obtained from a man in his late teens or twenties with active or convalescent COVID-19.

This chain connects TRBV6-5 to TRBJ1-2; a weak D match, TRBD1 (6 bases). Trimming removed 5 bases from V and 7 bases from J, with 14 bases in between. CDR1 is MNHEY, CDR2 SVGAGI, per germline. The CDR3 runs to 13 residues. CDR3: CASSRDRFGGYTF. The CDR3 DNA is TGTGCCAGCAGTCGAGACAGGTTTGGTGGCTACACCTTC.

The V and J genes are TRBV24-1 and TRBJ1-5, with no clear D. The CDR3 sequence is 15 residues long. Trimming took off 4 bases at V and 4 bases at J, with 13 bases between the two ends. Germline V gene lookup returns CDR1 KGHDR and CDR2 SFDVKD. CDR3 residues: CATSEAGGGNQPQHF. CDR3 DNA: TGTGCCACCAGTGAGGCGGGCGGAGGAAATCAGCCCCAGCATTTT.

The gene calls are TRBV10-3 and TRBJ2-3; D is possibly TRBD2 (6 bases). The CDR3 has 15 amino acids. CDR1 ENHRY and CDR2 SYGVKD come from the germline V gene. V was cut by 3 bases and J by 3 bases, with 13 bases left in between. The CDR3 sequence is CAISDPNRETDTQYF. The CDR3 DNA sequence: TGTGCCATCAGTGACCCCAACCGGGAGACAGATACGCAGTATTTT.

The rearrangement links TRBV19 to TRBJ1-3; TRBD1 matches at 9 bases. The CDR3 spans 15 residues. Trimming removed 3 bases from V and 0 bases from J; junction bases left unmatched: 0. Per germline, CDR1 LNHDA and CDR2 SQIVND (reference sequence). This CDR3 reads CASSMGQGSGNTIYF. In nucleotides, the CDR3 is TGTGCCAGTAGTATGGGACAGGGCTCTGGAAACACCATATATTTT.

The rearrangement uses TRBV7-6 and TRBJ2-7; no firm D call. CDR1 SGHVS and CDR2 FNYEAQ come from the germline V gene. The CDR3 runs 13 residues. V lost 3 bases and J 0 bases, leaving 6 bases between the germline ends. CDR3 region: CASSLVLSYEQYF. The CDR3 region has the DNA TGTGCCAGCAGCTTGGTACTCTCCTACGAGCAGTACTTC.

The V call is TRBV12-3 or TRBV12-4, the J call TRBJ2-1; D gene uncertain. The CDR3 is 12 residues long. Trimming stripped 3 bases from V and 5 bases from J, with 5 bases between. DNA of the CDR3: TGTGCCAGCAGTTTTGGGCACAATGAGCAGTTCTTC. Translated: CASSFGHNEQFF.

The rearrangement joins TRBV5-1 to TRBJ2-3; D gene uncertain. Germline assignment: CDR1 SGHRS and CDR2 YFSETQ. Trimming took off 0 bases at V and 1 base at J, with 12 bases between the two ends. The CDR3 sequence is 16 residues long. The CDR3 bases are TGCGCCAGCAGCTTGGGCTATAGTTTCGGCACAGATACGCAGTATTTT. Its translation: CASSLGYSFGTDTQYF.

This chain uses TRBV11-2 with TRBJ2-7; D is possibly TRBD1 (5 bases). The CDR3 is 15 residues long. V lost 5 bases, J lost 0 bases, and 14 bases lay in between. Germline-derived CDR1 and CDR2 are SGHAT and FQNNGV. The CDR3 here is CASSPDSLSSYEQYF. The CDR3 nucleotides are TGTGCCAGCAGCCCAGACAGCTTAAGCTCCTACGAGCAGTACTTC.

The chain recombines TRBV7-2 with TRBJ1-2; 9 positions match TRBD1. The V segment lost 5 bases and the J segment 8 bases; nucleotides outside the gene matches: 12. Germline loops: CDR1 SGHTA, CDR2 FQGNSA. This CDR3 has 15 residues. CDR3 DNA sequence: TGTGCCAGCAGCCTGCGTTCCGGACAGGGGTTGGGCTACACCTTC. Protein sequence: CASSLRSGQGLGYTF. Looking up the rest from reference TRBV7-2 and TRBJ1-2 gives the full variable domain: GAGVSQSPSNKVTEKGKDVELRCDPISGHTALYWYRQSLGQGLEFLIYFQGNSAPDKSGLPSDRFSAERTGGSVSTLTIQRTQQEDSAVYLCASSLRSGQGLGYTFGSGTRLTVV.

This clone appeared once. This chain links TRBV6-1 with TRBJ2-3, with TRBD2 matching over 8 bases. Germline trimming cut 7 bases from V and 2 bases from J; bases unmatched to any gene: 5. CDR3 length: 14 residues. CDR1 and CDR2 (germline): MNHNS, SASEGT. The CDR3 region is CASTPGGDTDTQYF. DNA for the CDR3: TGTGCCAGCACCCCGGGGGGGGACACAGATACGCAGTATTTT.

The table lists this clone with a count of one. This chain joins TRBV13 and TRBJ1-6; 7 bases are a match to TRBD1. The ends lost 6 bases at V and 4 bases at J; junction bases unmatched: 12. The CDR3 is made up of 17 amino acids. From germline, CDR1 is PRHDT and CDR2 FYEKMQ (reference sequence). The CDR3 region has the DNA TGTGCCAGCAGATATGATACCGGGACAGAATATAATTCACCCCTCCACTTT. This codes for CASRYDTGTEYNSPLHF.

The chain is built from TRBV23-1 and TRBJ1-6, with 8 bases that match TRBD1. TRBV23-1 belongs to the ORF category, with a function that is uncertain. The CDR3 has 15 residues. V dropped 2 bases and J dropped 5; count of bases not matched to a gene: 2. The CDR3 region has the DNA TGCGCCAGCAGTCAACCAGGGGGCAATAATTCACCCCTCCACTTT. Translating it yields CASSQPGGNNSPLHF.

The chain joins TRBV5-1 to TRBJ1-1; D unclear. V was clipped by 1 base and J by 6 bases, with 16 bases between them. CDR3 length equals 15 residues. The germline CDR1 and CDR2 sequences are SGHRS and YFSETQ. CDR3: CASSLSTTERAEAFF. CDR3 coding DNA: TGCGCCAGCAGCTTGTCTACTACCGAGCGGGCTGAAGCTTTCTTT.

J is TRBJ1-1 and V is TRBV6-5; a possible D gene is TRBD1 (6 bases). Looked up from germline, CDR1 is MNHEY and CDR2 is SVGAGI. CDR3 length: 12 amino acids. V lost 8 bases, J lost 12 bases, and 19 bases lay in between. CDR3 loop: CASGAIQGRSFF. As DNA, the CDR3 is TGTGCCAGCGGGGCCATACAGGGTAGGTCTTTCTTT.

The chain employs TRBV4-3 and TRBJ2-3; D remains unclear. The CDR3 runs 13 residues. Germline CDR1 LGHNA, CDR2 YSLEER. V dropped 0 bases and J dropped 4 bases, with 5 bases sitting between them. In DNA, the CDR3 is TGCGCCAGCAGCCAAGATAAGCCAGATACGCAGTATTTT. It is translated as CASSQDKPDTQYF.

The genes are TRBV19 and TRBJ2-7, with 7 bases fitting TRBD1. Looked up from germline, CDR1 is LNHDA and CDR2 is SQIVND (reference sequence). This CDR3 comprises 17 residues. Germline trimming cut 1 base from V and 2 bases from J; bases unmatched to any gene: 11. CDR3 amino acids: CASSIVGTGTEAYEQYF. In DNA form, the CDR3 reads TGTGCCAGTAGTATAGTCGGAACCGGGACAGAAGCCTACGAGCAGTACTTC.

The chain carries TRBV18 and TRBJ2-1; D is perhaps TRBD2 (6 bases). The CDR3 is 17 amino acids. Germline lookup yields CDR1 KGHSH and CDR2 LQKENI. Trimming took off 1 base at V and 7 bases at J, with 20 bases between the two ends. Here the CDR3 reads CASSPLRGGPSGNEQFF. In DNA, the CDR3 is TGTGCCAGCTCACCACTAAGAGGAGGGCCCTCTGGAAATGAGCAGTTCTTC.

The chain joins TRBV6-1 to TRBJ1-4; no firm D call. Germline assignment: CDR1 MNHNS and CDR2 SASEGT. This CDR3 is built from 14 residues. V dropped 1 base and J dropped 3 bases, with 6 bases sitting between them. DNA for the CDR3: TGTGCCAGCAGTGAAGGGCCAGCTAATGAAAAACTGTTTTTT. It codes for CASSEGPANEKLFF.

The genes are TRBV7-2 and TRBJ1-1; maybe TRBD1 (6 bases). V lost 4 bases, J lost 4 bases, and 10 bases lay in between. CDR1 and CDR2 (germline): SGHTA, FQGNSA. The CDR3 has 13 amino acids. The CDR3 protein is CASSSKQGTEAFF. The CDR3 DNA reads TGTGCCAGCAGCTCCAAACAGGGCACTGAAGCTTTCTTT.

The rearrangement uses TRBV6-5 and TRBJ1-4; 7 nucleotides align to TRBD1. This CDR3 spans 16 amino acids. Germline V gene sequence: CDR1 MNHEY, CDR2 SVGAGI. The V and J ends lost 0 bases and 4 bases, in that order; junction bases with no gene match: 5. The CDR3 here is CASSYSAGGVNEKLFF. CDR3 sequence (DNA): TGTGCCAGCAGTTACTCTGCAGGGGGAGTTAATGAAAAACTGTTTTTT.

The chain recombines TRBV20-1 with TRBJ1-1; D gene unclear. Germline assignment: CDR1 DFQATT and CDR2 SNEGSKA (reference sequence). Trimming took 3 bases from V and 5 from J, leaving 16 bases between them. There are 14 residues in the CDR3. CDR3 sequence reads: CSASRPQAGTEAFF. CDR3 nucleotides: TGCAGTGCTAGTCGGCCCCAGGCGGGGACTGAAGCTTTCTTT.

The rearrangement links TRBV30 to TRBJ2-1; a possible D gene is TRBD2 (6 bases). The length of the CDR3 is 15 residues. The germline V and J ends were trimmed by 6 bases and 2 bases, with 17 bases remaining between them. CDR1 and CDR2 (germline): GTSNPN, SVGIG (reference sequence). CDR3 sequence: CACRAGLIPYNEQFF. The DNA of the CDR3 is TGTGCCTGCAGGGCGGGGCTTATCCCCTACAATGAGCAGTTCTTC.

The CDR3 reads CASSSFDTQYF. The DNA of the CDR3 is TGTGCCAGCAGCTCGTTTGATACGCAGTATTTT. This sequence joins TRBV2 and TRBJ2-3; the D is unclear. V was shortened by 6 bases and J by 6 bases, with 7 bases between the two germline ends. Germline CDR1 reads SNHLY; CDR2 reads FYNNEI. This CDR3 contains 11 residues. Supplemented by reference TRBV2 and TRBJ2-3, the full variable domain reads EPEVTQTPSHQVTQMGQEVILRCVPISNHLYFYWYRQILGQKVEFLVSFYNNEISEKSEIFDDQFSVERPDGSNFTLKIRSTKLEDSAMYFCASSSFDTQYFGPGTRLTVL.

The rearrangement links TRBV5-1 to TRBJ2-7; 11 positions agree with TRBD2. CDR1 and CDR2 (germline): SGHRS, YFSETQ. The CDR3 covers 14 residues. The ends lost 2 bases at V and 5 bases at J; junction bases unmatched: 3. The chain's CDR3 is CASSFGTSGDEQYF. CDR3 nucleotides: TGCGCCAGCAGCTTTGGGACTAGCGGCGACGAGCAGTACTTC. The complete variable domain, with remaining parts taken from reference TRBV5-1 and TRBJ2-7, reads KAGVTQTPRYLIKTRGQQVTLSCSPISGHRSVSWYQQTPGQGLQFLFEYFSETQRNKGNFPGRFSGRQFSNSRSEMNVSTLELGDSALYLCASSFGTSGDEQYFGPGTRLTVT.

V is TRBV14 and J is TRBJ1-4; the D is unclear. This CDR3 region has 13 residues. Trimming removed 0 bases at V and 8 bases at J, with 7 bases between. Germline V gene data show CDR1 as SGHDN and CDR2 as FVKESK. CDR3 residues: CASSQDTEEKLFF. Written as DNA, the CDR3 is TGTGCCAGCAGCCAAGACACTGAAGAAAAACTGTTTTTT. Together with reference TRBV14 and TRBJ1-4, the CDR3 gives the full variable domain: EAGVTQFPSHSVIEKGQTVTLRCDPISGHDNLYWYRRVMGKEIKFLLHFVKESKQDESGMPNNRFLAERTGGTYSTLKVQPAELEDSGVYFCASSQDTEEKLFFGSGTQLSVL.

V usage is TRBV11-3 and J usage is TRBJ2-2; TRBD2 is a possible D gene (6 bases). Deletions cut 5 bases from V and 2 bases from J, with 21 bases between. Looked up from germline, CDR1 is SGHNT and CDR2 is YENEEA. The CDR3 runs 18 residues. The CDR3 region is CASSPRIIGRTNTGELFF. The CDR3, as DNA: TGTGCCAGCAGCCCGCGGATTATAGGGAGGACAAACACCGGGGAGCTGTTTTTT.

The CDR3 reads CASSNDPGTVFNSPLHF. The CDR3 nucleotides are TGTGCCAGCAGCAATGACCCGGGGACAGTGTTTAATTCACCCCTCCACTTT. The J gene is TRBJ1-6, the V gene TRBV9; 7 positions agree with TRBD1. The CDR3 is 17 amino acids. The junction had 13 bases not matched to a gene; V was cut back by 4 bases and J by 6 bases. CDR1 SGDLS and CDR2 YYNGEE come from the germline V gene.